The clone carrying this T cell receptor (beta chain) turned up a few times. Some clones are missing from TCRdb's copy, which holds only in-frame ones; the method was immunoSEQ multiplex PCR. The table records 48,000 or so clones, 88% of them present only once. This entry comes from a study of T cell changes during pregnancy in multiple sclerosis. The CDR3 is 15 residues long. CDR1 and CDR2 (germline): MGHRA, YSYEKL. The germline V and J ends were trimmed by 2 bases and 1 base, with 6 bases remaining between them. This receptor was taken from a female donor with multiple sclerosis, enrolled in a pregnancy study. The V gene is TRBV4-1, the J gene TRBJ2-6; a weak D match, TRBD2 (5 bases). The specimen was CD4+ T cells from peripheral blood mononuclear cells, collected in the second trimester of pregnancy. Here the CDR3 reads CASSQPGSGANVLTF. The CDR3 DNA is TGCGCCAGCAGCCAACCGGGATCTGGGGCCAACGTCCTGACTTTC.